Reported below is one T cell receptor (beta chain). Its antigen is as yet unknown. The V end was cut by 3 bases, the J end by 10 bases, with 21 bases between. The CDR3 spans 16 residues. The V gene's germline CDR1 is KGHDR and CDR2 SFDVKD. This sample was taken from a study of T cells after yellow fever vaccination. Study outcomes and limitations: FACS-sorted repertoires could contain abundant clonotypes contaminating from the bulk population. At 95% to 98% for CD4 and 70% to 90% for CD8, most primary-vaccination clones showed up again after the booster.

As TCR cDNA was made by 5'RACE template switching, a universal primer site and UMIs were added. From the 5' RACE reads, TCRdb called clonotypes with MiXCR, one entry per CDR3 protein. The sample holds 90,000 to 150,000 distinct CDR3 sequences, 7.2% seen once. The chain recombines TRBV24-1 with TRBJ2-1, with D possibly TRBD1 on 5 matching bases. The origin of this receptor is a man aged 18 to 30 who received the YFV17D yellow fever vaccine. This specimen consisted of CD4+ T cells sorted from PBMCs, obtained 45 days after the first yellow fever vaccination. CDR3 residues: CATSDANHLGDKEQFF. The CDR3 DNA reads TGTGCCACCAGTGATGCCAACCATCTAGGGGATAAAGAGCAGTTCTTC.